This TCR beta chain was captured by sequencing in a study of cytomegalovirus exposure and HLA in healthy donors. Primers for the PCR totalled 60 Vbeta and 13 Jbeta. The protocol was immunoSEQ multiplex PCR, while the TCRdb copy is restricted to in-frame clones and leaves out a portion. This sample's clone table lists some 130,000 clones. V was trimmed by 7 bases and J by 6 bases, leaving 10 bases between them. In germline, CDR1 is MDHEN, CDR2 SYDVKM. CDR3 size: 11 residues. The rearrangement joins TRBV28 to TRBJ2-7; no definite D call. This clonotype was sampled from an older woman in good health and CMV-seronegative. Sequenced material: PBMCs. The DNA for the CDR3 is TGTGCCAGCACCTCCGGGTCCGAGCAGTACTTC. Translated: CASTSGSEQYF.